The source of this T cell receptor beta chain is a study of blood T cell repertoires in COVID-19. The CDR3 contains 18 residues. Deletions cut 2 bases from V and 0 bases from J, with 14 bases between. In germline, CDR1 is MNHNS, CDR2 SASEGT. Repertoires were generated with immunoSEQ multiplex PCR, while TCRdb's copy carries only in-frame clones and drops some. The repertoire has approximately 300,000 clones, 80% to 90% of them found once; the top ten carry roughly 1.3%. This sequence joins TRBV6-1 and TRBJ1-6; D might be TRBD1 (5 bases). The source is a woman aged 45-65 years with acute or convalescent COVID-19. Sequenced input: peripheral blood. The CDR3 region is CASSEIDGHSSYNSPLHF. The CDR3 region has the DNA TGTGCCAGCAGTGAAATCGACGGACATAGCTCCTATAATTCACCCCTCCACTTT.